This is a list of T cell receptor beta chains from one sample in a study of blood T cell repertoires in COVID-19. Profiled with immunoSEQ multiplex PCR; TCRdb holds only in-frame clones, not every one. The table has roughly 200,000 clones, 83% seen once. Specimen: peripheral blood. These receptors came from a woman aged 25-40 years with COVID-19, enrolled during active disease. CDR3s include the opening cysteine and the closing phenylalanine or tryptophan. The D gene is left open where the match is weak. Size is omitted from some rows. Given values are once, few, many or a class for expanded clones.

TRBD1,TRBJ1-1,NA,TRBV19,TGTGCCAGTAGTAGAGACAGGGTGAACACTGAAGCTTTCTTT,CASSRDRVNTEAFF
NA,TRBJ1-1,once,TRBV20-1,TGCAGTGCTAGTGGCAGATTTAACACTGAAGCTTTCTTT,CSASGRFNTEAFF
NA,TRBJ2-1,NA,TRBV14,TGTGCCAGCAGCCAAGCCGCCGGGATTATGGGGTTGAATGAGCAGTTCTTC,CASSQAAGIMGLNEQFF
NA,TRBJ1-1,few,TRBV10-3,TGTGCCATCAGTAGGACTGGGGGGACTGAAGCTTTCTTT,CAISRTGGTEAFF
TRBD2,TRBJ2-1,NA,TRBV30,TGTGCCTGGAGTGTACGGCGGGAGGGCCTTGGTGAGCAGTTCTTC,CAWSVRREGLGEQFF
NA,TRBJ2-7,NA,TRBV5-1,TGCGCCAGCAGCTTGAATTCGGGCTACGAGCAGTACTTC,CASSLNSGYEQYF
TRBD2,TRBJ2-1,once,TRBV24-1,TGTGCCACCAGTGATCCGGCCGGGGGGGCCTCCTACAATGAGCAGTTCTTC,CATSDPAGGASYNEQFF
TRBD1,TRBJ2-7,NA,TRBV28,TGTGCCAGCAGCTCCGTCAAAGGGGGCGACTACGAGCAGTACTTC,CASSSVKGGDYEQYF
TRBD1,TRBJ2-5,NA,TRBV7-3,TGTGCCAGCAGCTCGGGACCCACCGGGACAGGGGTCCAAGAGACCCAGTACTTC,CASSSGPTGTGVQETQYF
TRBD1,TRBJ2-7,NA,TRBV5-4,TGTGCCAGCAGCCCGAGGACCGGGACAGAAGAGCAGTACTTC,CASSPRTGTEEQYF
NA,TRBJ2-5,NA,TRBV11-2,TGTGCCAGCAGCTTAGGAGGACGGGAGATTCAAGAGACCCAGTACTTC,CASSLGGREIQETQYF
NA,TRBJ2-5,NA,TRBV7-2,TGTGCCAGCAGCTTAGAAGCTCGGGGGACCCAGTACTTC,CASSLEARGTQYF
TRBD1,TRBJ1-2,NA,TRBV14,TGTGCCAGCAGCCTGGGGACAGGGGACTATGGCTACACCTTC,CASSLGTGDYGYTF
NA,TRBJ2-3,NA,TRBV9,TGTGCCAGCAGCGTAGGGAGCGTAAGCACAGATACGCAGTATTTT,CASSVGSVSTDTQYF
NA,TRBJ1-1,NA,TRBV11-2,TGTGCCAGCAGCCGGGGACAACCGAACACTGAAGCTTTCTTT,CASSRGQPNTEAFF
TRBD2,TRBJ2-1,NA,TRBV9,TGTGCCAGCAGCGTAGGGACTAGCGGGAGGGGCAATGAGCAGTTCTTC,CASSVGTSGRGNEQFF
TRBD2,TRBJ2-4,NA,TRBV6-2/TRBV6-3,TGTGCCAGCAGCCCCACTAGCGGGAACCTCATAGCCAAAAACATTCAGTACTTC,CASSPTSGNLIAKNIQYF
NA,TRBJ2-1,NA,TRBV15,TGTGCCACCAGCAGGCAGACAGGCTCCTACAATGAGCAGTTCTTC,CATSRQTGSYNEQFF
NA,TRBJ2-5,few,TRBV2,NA,CASIQNTGFLETQYF
NA,TRBJ2-1,once,TRBV11-3,TGTGCCAGCAGCCTTACCCAGAATGAGCAGTTCTTC,CASSLTQNEQFF
NA,TRBJ2-2,NA,TRBV5-5,TGTGCCAGCAGCTCTTCAGGGGTTTCCACCGGGGAGCTGTTTTTT,CASSSSGVSTGELFF
TRBD2,TRBJ2-1,NA,TRBV30,TGTGCCTGGAGTGGGGATACTAGCGGGGGGAACTACAATGAGCAGTTCTTC,CAWSGDTSGGNYNEQFF
NA,TRBJ1-3,NA,TRBV18,TGTGCCAGCTCTCTGACCGCGGGGGGAGAAGGAAACACCATATATTTT,CASSLTAGGEGNTIYF
NA,TRBJ2-7,NA,TRBV7-9,TGTGCCAGCAGCTTAGGGACGGGAACCCCCTATGGGCAGTACTTC,CASSLGTGTPYGQYF
NA,TRBJ2-7,NA,TRBV27,TGTGCCAGCAGTTTAGGCGGCGAGCAGTACTTC,CASSLGGEQYF
NA,TRBJ1-2,NA,TRBV28,TGTGCCAGCAGTTTATCTTCAGGGAACGGCTACACCTTC,CASSLSSGNGYTF
NA,TRBJ2-3,NA,TRBV7-2,TGTGCCAGCAGCTTAGCGGCGGGGTTCACAGATACGCAGTATTTT,CASSLAAGFTDTQYF
NA,TRBJ2-7,once,TRBV27,TGTGCCACCTCTCGCCGGGGAGAGCAGTACTTC,CATSRRGEQYF
NA,TRBJ2-5,once,TRBV7-2,TGTGCCAGCAGCTTCTCTGTAGGCGGGACCCAAGAGACCCAGTACTTC,CASSFSVGGTQETQYF
TRBD2,TRBJ2-1,NA,TRBV5-6,TGTGCCAGCAGCGGGACTAGCGGGAGGGATGAGCAGTTCTTC,CASSGTSGRDEQFF
TRBD1,TRBJ2-1,NA,TRBV5-6,TGTGCCAGCAGCCGGGACAGGGGGGTCAATGAGCAGTTCTTC,CASSRDRGVNEQFF
NA,TRBJ1-2,once,TRBV30,TGTGCCTGGAGTGTATCCTCCGGGCGGACGGGGGGCTACACCTTC,CAWSVSSGRTGGYTF
TRBD1,TRBJ1-2,once,TRBV19,TGTGCCAGTAGTCCTCATCAGGGGGGAGATAGATATGGCTACACCTTC,CASSPHQGGDRYGYTF
TRBD1,TRBJ1-2,NA,TRBV19,TGTGCCAGCAGGACAGGGGCCCTTGGGGGTGGCTACACCTTC,CASRTGALGGGYTF
NA,TRBJ1-1,NA,TRBV5-4,TGTGCCAGCAGCCCCGGGCGGGATACTGAAGCTTTCTTT,CASSPGRDTEAFF
TRBD1,TRBJ2-7,few,TRBV5-4,TGTGCCAGCAGCTCCGCCGACAGGGGGTGGTACGAGCAGTACTTC,CASSSADRGWYEQYF
TRBD1,TRBJ1-2,NA,TRBV3-1/TRBV3-2,TGTGCCAGCAGCCGGCGCCGGACAGGGCCAGTTAACTATGGCTACACCTTC,CASSRRRTGPVNYGYTF
NA,TRBJ2-2,NA,TRBV6-5,TGTGCCAGCGGACCGGTAGCGAGGCTCACCGGGGAGCTGTTTTTT,CASGPVARLTGELFF
NA,TRBJ1-5,NA,TRBV19,TGTGCCAGTAGTATAGACACGGCGGAACCCCAGCATTTT,CASSIDTAEPQHF
TRBD1,TRBJ2-2,NA,TRBV28,TGTGCCAGCAGTTCCTCTCCCAGGGGGCAGTGGGCCGGGGAGCTGTTTTTT,CASSSSPRGQWAGELFF
NA,TRBJ1-2,NA,TRBV7-2,TGTGCCAGCAGCTTGGGACTCCCGGTCGGCTATGGCTACACCTTC,CASSLGLPVGYGYTF
TRBD1,TRBJ2-1,NA,TRBV5-1,TGCGCCAGCACCGTCGGACAGGGGCGGGATGAGCAGTTCTTC,CASTVGQGRDEQFF
NA,TRBJ1-1,NA,TRBV7-9,TGTGCCAGCAGCTTAGTAACTGGCACTGAAGCTTTCTTT,CASSLVTGTEAFF
NA,TRBJ2-7,NA,TRBV7-2,TGTGCCAGCAGCTTAGGGAGCAGGGGTGGAGAGCAGTACTTC,CASSLGSRGGEQYF
TRBD1,TRBJ2-1,NA,TRBV18,TGTGCCAGCTCACCGGACAGGGTCTACAATGAGCAGTTCTTC,CASSPDRVYNEQFF
NA,TRBJ1-1,few,TRBV18,TGTGCCAGCTCACCTAGACAGAACACTGAAGCTTTCTTT,CASSPRQNTEAFF
NA,TRBJ2-5,NA,TRBV2,TGTGCCAGCAGTGAGTTAATTTTGGGGGCGGAACCCGATAAAGAGACCCAGTACTTC,CASSELILGAEPDKETQYF
TRBD2,TRBJ2-4,once,TRBV7-2,TGTGCCAGCAGCTTAAAATTTCGGGGGGTTCAGTACTTC,CASSLKFRGVQYF
NA,TRBJ2-7,NA,TRBV29-1,TGCAGCGTCGGCAGGGCCTACGAGCAGTACTTC,CSVGRAYEQYF
NA,TRBJ2-2,NA,TRBV7-9,TGTGCCAGCAGCTCCTACAACACCGGGGAGCTGTTTTTT,CASSSYNTGELFF